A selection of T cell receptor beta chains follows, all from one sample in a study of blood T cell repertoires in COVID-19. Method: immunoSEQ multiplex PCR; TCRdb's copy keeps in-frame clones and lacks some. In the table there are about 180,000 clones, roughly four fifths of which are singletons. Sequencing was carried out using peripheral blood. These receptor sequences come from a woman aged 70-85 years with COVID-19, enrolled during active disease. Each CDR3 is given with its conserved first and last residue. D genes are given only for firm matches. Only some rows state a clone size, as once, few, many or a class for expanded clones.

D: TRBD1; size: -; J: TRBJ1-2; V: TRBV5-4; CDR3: CASSFTGQKNYGYTF; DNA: TGTGCCAGCAGCTTCACGGGACAGAAGAACTATGGCTACACCTTC
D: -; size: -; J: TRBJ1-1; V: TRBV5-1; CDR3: CASSLAQGNVLRTEAFF; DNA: TGCGCCAGCAGCTTGGCGCAGGGCAATGTCCTTAGGACTGAAGCTTTCTTT
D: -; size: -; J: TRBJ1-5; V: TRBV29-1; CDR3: CSVVTGPSNQPQHF; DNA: TGCAGCGTTGTAACGGGTCCAAGCAATCAGCCCCAGCATTTT
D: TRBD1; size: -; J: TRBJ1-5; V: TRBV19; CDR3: CASSIHGTARNQPQHF; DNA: TGTGCCAGTAGTATACACGGGACAGCTCGCAATCAGCCCCAGCATTTT
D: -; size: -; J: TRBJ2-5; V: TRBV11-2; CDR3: CASSPGAGETQYF; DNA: TGTGCCAGCAGCCCGGGAGCGGGTGAGACCCAGTACTTC
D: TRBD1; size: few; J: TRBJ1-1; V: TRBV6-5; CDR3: CASSPRTGGTEAFF; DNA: TGTGCCAGCAGTCCTCGGACAGGGGGCACTGAAGCTTTCTTT
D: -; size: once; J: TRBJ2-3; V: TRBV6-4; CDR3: CASSDSQGRGTDTQYF; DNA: TGTGCCAGCAGTGACTCTCAGGGGAGGGGCACAGATACGCAGTATTTT
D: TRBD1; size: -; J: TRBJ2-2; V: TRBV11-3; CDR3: CASSLQGVAGELFF; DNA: TGTGCCAGCAGCTTACAGGGGGTAGCCGGGGAGCTGTTTTTT
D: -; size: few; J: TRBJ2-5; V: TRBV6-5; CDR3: CASSAHPDSQETQYF; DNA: TGTGCCAGCAGCGCGCACCCGGACAGCCAAGAGACCCAGTACTTC
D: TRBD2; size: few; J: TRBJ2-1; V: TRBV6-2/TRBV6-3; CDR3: CASSWTSGTVNEQFF; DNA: TGTGCCAGCAGTTGGACTAGCGGGACCGTCAATGAGCAGTTCTTC
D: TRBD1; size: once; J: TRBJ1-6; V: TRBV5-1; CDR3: CASSPGTGNSPLHF; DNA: TGCGCCAGCAGCCCCGGGACAGGGAATTCACCCCTCCACTTT
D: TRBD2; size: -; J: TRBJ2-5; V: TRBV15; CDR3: CATSSGTKQETQYF; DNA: TGTGCCACCAGCAGCGGGACTAAACAAGAGACCCAGTACTTC
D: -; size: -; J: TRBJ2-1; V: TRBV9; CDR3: CASTRGANSNEQFF; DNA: TGTGCCAGCACCCGGGGAGCGAATAGCAATGAGCAGTTCTTC
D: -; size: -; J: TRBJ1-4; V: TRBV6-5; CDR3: CASRGSSGEKLFF; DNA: TGTGCCTCCAGGGGATCTTCGGGCGAAAAACTGTTTTTT
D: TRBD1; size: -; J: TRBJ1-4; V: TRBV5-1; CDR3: CASRPAVGQGDEKLFF; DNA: TGCGCCAGCAGGCCGGCAGTCGGACAGGGAGATGAAAAACTGTTTTTT
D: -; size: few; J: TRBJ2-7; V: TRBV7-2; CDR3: CASSSQSSGREQYF; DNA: TGTGCCAGCAGCTCACAATCATCTGGGCGCGAGCAGTACTTC
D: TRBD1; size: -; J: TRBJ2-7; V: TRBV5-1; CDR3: CASSGRQGYEQYF; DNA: TGCGCCAGCAGTGGTAGACAGGGTTACGAGCAGTACTTC
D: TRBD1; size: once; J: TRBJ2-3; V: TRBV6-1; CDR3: CASSEIQGRTDTQYF; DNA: TGTGCCAGCAGTGAAATACAGGGGCGCACAGATACGCAGTATTTT
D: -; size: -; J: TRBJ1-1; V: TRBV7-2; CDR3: CASSLRMTGPSLNTEAFF; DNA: TGTGCCAGCAGCTTAAGAATGACAGGTCCCTCCCTGAACACTGAAGCTTTCTTT
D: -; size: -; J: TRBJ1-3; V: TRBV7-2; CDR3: CASSLRRGPGNTIYF; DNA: TGTGCCAGCAGCTTACGCAGGGGCCCTGGAAACACCATATATTTT
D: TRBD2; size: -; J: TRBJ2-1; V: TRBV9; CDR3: CASSTQWGTSGQGSSYNEQFF; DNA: TGTGCCAGCAGCACGCAGTGGGGGACTAGCGGTCAGGGGAGCTCCTACAATGAGCAGTTCTTC
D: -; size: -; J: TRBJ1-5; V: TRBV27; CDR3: CARLPRRGYQPQHF; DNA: TGTGCCAGGCTCCCCCGCAGGGGCTATCAGCCCCAGCATTTT
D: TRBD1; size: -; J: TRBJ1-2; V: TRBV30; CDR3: CAWATGGSGGYTF; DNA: TGTGCCTGGGCTACAGGGGGCAGTGGAGGCTACACCTTC
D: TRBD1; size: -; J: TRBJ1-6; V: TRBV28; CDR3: CASRASDRASDSPLHF; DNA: TGTGCCAGCAGGGCCTCTGACAGGGCTTCTGATTCACCCCTCCACTTT
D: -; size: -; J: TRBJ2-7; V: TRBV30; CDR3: CAWSTGVEQYF; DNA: TGTGCCTGGAGTACGGGGGTCGAGCAGTACTTC
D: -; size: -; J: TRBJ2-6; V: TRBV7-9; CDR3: CASSFLGSGSGANVLTF; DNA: TGTGCCAGCAGCTTTTTGGGCTCGGGGTCTGGGGCCAACGTCCTGACTTTC
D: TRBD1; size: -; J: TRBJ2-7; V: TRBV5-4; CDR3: CASSPGQVYEQYF; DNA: TGTGCCAGCAGTCCCGGACAGGTGTACGAGCAGTACTTC
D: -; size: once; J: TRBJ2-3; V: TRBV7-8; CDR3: CASSLSHGSTDTQYF; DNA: TGTGCCAGCAGCTTATCCCACGGTAGCACAGATACGCAGTATTTT
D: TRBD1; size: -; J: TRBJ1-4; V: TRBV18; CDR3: CASSPPGQGFEKLFF; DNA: TGTGCCAGCTCTCCTCCGGGACAGGGATTTGAAAAACTGTTTTTT
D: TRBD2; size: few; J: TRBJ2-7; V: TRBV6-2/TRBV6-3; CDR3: CASSPGGLVSNEQYF; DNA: TGTGCCAGCAGCCCTGGCGGACTAGTCTCCAACGAGCAGTACTTC
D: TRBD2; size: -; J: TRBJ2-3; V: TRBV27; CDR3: CASRDGTRARDTQYF; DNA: TGTGCCAGCAGGGACGGGACTAGAGCTAGAGATACGCAGTATTTT
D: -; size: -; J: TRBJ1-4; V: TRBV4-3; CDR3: CASSRVTGATTNEKLFF; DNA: TGCGCCAGCAGCCGGGTGACTGGGGCCACAACTAATGAAAAACTGTTTTTT
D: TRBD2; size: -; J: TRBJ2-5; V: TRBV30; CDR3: CAWSRSGSVETQYF; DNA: TGTGCCTGGAGCCGTAGCGGGAGCGTAGAGACCCAGTACTTC
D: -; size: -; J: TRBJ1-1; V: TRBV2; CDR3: CASSSGAAEAFF; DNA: TGTGCCAGCAGTAGCGGCGCCGCTGAAGCTTTCTTT
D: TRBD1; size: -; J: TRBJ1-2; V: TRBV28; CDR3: CASSSWTGRHGYTF; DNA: TGTGCCAGCAGTTCTTGGACAGGAAGGCATGGCTACACCTTC
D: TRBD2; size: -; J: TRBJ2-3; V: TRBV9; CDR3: CASSPTSGRGTDTQYF; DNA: TGTGCCAGCAGCCCGACTAGCGGGAGAGGCACAGATACGCAGTATTTT